One sample yielded the 15 T cell receptor beta chains listed below, sequenced in a study of blood T cell repertoires in COVID-19. Sequencing was performed with immunoSEQ multiplex PCR; in TCRdb, only in-frame clones are kept and a portion is missing. Among around 180,000 clones, 70% to 90% were seen once, and the ten largest hold 6.5% to 7.5%. Sequencing input: peripheral blood. These receptor sequences come from a man older than 75 with COVID-19, enrolled during active disease.

The rearrangement joins TRBV6-7 to TRBJ1-2; TRBD1 agrees at 10 bases. TRBV6-7 is assigned to the ORF class and has an uncertain function. The CDR3 contains 17 residues. Losses at the gene ends were 1 base for V and 3 bases for J; bases not matched to a gene: 8. Here the CDR3 DNA reads TGTGCCAGCAGTTACTATACCGGGACAGGGGTTGACTATGGCTACACCTTC. Encoded protein: CASSYYTGTGVDYGYTF.

The CDR3 bases are TGTGCCAGCAGTCCAGACACTGAAGCTTTCTTT. Translating it yields CASSPDTEAFF. The chain recombines TRBV12-3 or TRBV12-4 with TRBJ1-1; D uncertain. The length of the CDR3 is 11 residues. V was trimmed by 5 bases and J by 3 bases, leaving 4 bases between them.

The chain links TRBV12-3 or TRBV12-4 to TRBJ1-6; D uncertain. The CDR3 spans 12 residues. V was trimmed by 7 bases and J by 7 bases, leaving 8 bases between them. The CDR3 DNA follows: TGTGCCAGCACCTTCCAGAATTCACCCCTCCACTTT. It yields the protein CASTFQNSPLHF.

A single count supports this clone. The chain has TRBV5-1 and TRBJ1-5, with D tentatively TRBD1 (6 bases). CDR3 length: 15 residues. Germline V gives CDR1 SGHRS, CDR2 YFSETQ. Trimming stripped 5 bases from V and 2 bases from J, with 14 bases between. Written as DNA, the CDR3 is TGCGCCAGCAGTTCTACAGGGACCGGCAATCAGCCCCAGCATTTT. As protein: CASSSTGTGNQPQHF.

The rearrangement uses TRBV7-2 and TRBJ2-7, with 8 bases that match TRBD1. Per germline, CDR1 SGHTA and CDR2 FQGNSA. Trimming removed 6 bases from V and 3 bases from J; junction bases left unmatched: 7. The CDR3 runs 14 residues. CDR3 sequence reads: CASSWAGGLYEQYF. For the CDR3, the DNA is TGTGCCAGCAGTTGGGCAGGGGGCCTCTACGAGCAGTACTTC.

The chain links TRBV25-1 to TRBJ2-5; D gene uncertain. The CDR3 covers 12 residues. Germline assignment: CDR1 MGHDK and CDR2 SYGVNS. Trimming removed 3 bases from V and 5 bases from J, with 7 bases in between. CDR3 residues: CASSDSLETQYF. The CDR3 region has the DNA TGTGCCAGCAGTGATAGTTTGGAGACCCAGTACTTC.

The J gene is TRBJ2-3, the V gene TRBV29-1; TRBD2 might be the D (6 bases). Germline V lookup: CDR1 SQVTM, CDR2 ANQGSEA. The CDR3 is 14 amino acids. The V end lost 2 bases, the J end lost 1 base, and 10 bases lay between the germline ends. The CDR3 bases are TGCAGCGTTGAAAGGCTAGCGCGCACAGATACGCAGTATTTT. This codes for CSVERLARTDTQYF.

The chain joins TRBV7-9 to TRBJ2-1; D may be TRBD2 (5 bases). V lost 2 bases, J lost 6 bases, and 14 bases lay in between. The CDR3 runs 15 residues. Germline V gene data show CDR1 as SEHNR and CDR2 as FQNEAQ (reference sequence). CDR3: CASSLRGSPGNEQFF. In DNA form, the CDR3 reads TGTGCCAGCAGCTTAAGAGGGTCCCCTGGCAATGAGCAGTTCTTC.

Concerning this clone itself: Other nucleotide sequences from this sample produce the same CDR3. The J gene is TRBJ1-2, the V gene TRBV7-9; D not certain. From germline, CDR1 is SEHNR and CDR2 FQNEAQ (reference sequence). The V end lost 0 bases, the J end lost 8 bases, and 7 bases lay between the germline ends. The CDR3 sequence is 12 residues long. As DNA, the CDR3 is TGTGCCAGCAGCTTAGCAGTGGGCGGCTACACCTTC. This encodes CASSLAVGGYTF.

This sequence joins TRBV12-5 and TRBJ2-1, with 7 nucleotides matching TRBD1. The CDR3 contains 15 residues. Germline lookup yields CDR1 LGHNT and CDR2 FRNRAP. J gave up 6 bases and V 7 bases, and 12 bases lay outside the gene matches. DNA for the CDR3: TGTGCTAGTGTCAAACAGGGGTTGACGGCCAATGAGCAGTTCTTC. This codes for CASVKQGLTANEQFF. The full variable domain, with the rest looked up from reference TRBV12-5 and TRBJ2-1, is DARVTQTPRHKVTEMGQEVTMRCQPILGHNTVFWYRQTMMQGLELLAYFRNRAPLDDSGMPKDRFSAEMPDATLATLKIQPSEPRDSAVYFCASVKQGLTANEQFFGPGTRLTVL.

The chain has TRBV10-3 and TRBJ1-6, with D tentatively TRBD1 (5 bases). Trimming pared 4 bases from V and 7 bases from J, leaving 5 bases between. Germline V lookup: CDR1 ENHRY, CDR2 SYGVKD. This CDR3 has 12 residues. The CDR3 region has the DNA TGTGCCATCAGTGCAGGGAATTCACCCCTCCACTTT. Translation: CAISAGNSPLHF.

This clone was picked up one time. V is TRBV18 and J is TRBJ1-6; TRBD1 agrees at 7 bases. CDR3 length: 18 amino acids. Germline assignment: CDR1 KGHSH and CDR2 LQKENI. Germline trimming cut 4 bases from V and 0 bases from J; bases unmatched to any gene: 9. The CDR3 DNA is TGTGCCAGCTCACTTGGGACAGTAGGCAGCTCCTATAATTCACCCCTCCACTTT. Residues: CASSLGTVGSSYNSPLHF.

The chain is built from TRBV27 and TRBJ2-7, with TRBD1 matching 7 bases. The CDR3 is 15 residues long. The V segment lost 5 bases and the J segment 2 bases; nucleotides outside the gene matches: 9. The germline gives CDR1 MNHEY, CDR2 SMNVEV (reference sequence). CDR3: CASSETGTETYEQYF. DNA for the CDR3: TGTGCCAGCAGTGAGACCGGGACAGAGACCTACGAGCAGTACTTC.

The chain employs TRBV24-1 and TRBJ2-6; tentatively, D is TRBD2 (6 bases). V was trimmed by 4 bases and J by 1 base, leaving 13 bases between them. This CDR3 contains 17 residues. The germline V gene encodes CDR1 KGHDR and CDR2 SFDVKD. The CDR3 sequence: CATSDPGLTSGANVLTF. The CDR3 DNA follows: TGTGCCACCAGTGACCCGGGACTGACGTCTGGGGCCAACGTCCTGACTTTC.

J is TRBJ1-5 and V is TRBV19; D call uncertain. The CDR3 loop spans 15 amino acids. Germline CDR1 LNHDA, CDR2 SQIVND (reference sequence). Trimming pared 3 bases from V and 0 bases from J, leaving 9 bases between. CDR3 protein: CASSMAVVSNQPQHF. The CDR3 nucleotides read TGTGCCAGTAGTATGGCGGTGGTTAGCAATCAGCCCCAGCATTTT.